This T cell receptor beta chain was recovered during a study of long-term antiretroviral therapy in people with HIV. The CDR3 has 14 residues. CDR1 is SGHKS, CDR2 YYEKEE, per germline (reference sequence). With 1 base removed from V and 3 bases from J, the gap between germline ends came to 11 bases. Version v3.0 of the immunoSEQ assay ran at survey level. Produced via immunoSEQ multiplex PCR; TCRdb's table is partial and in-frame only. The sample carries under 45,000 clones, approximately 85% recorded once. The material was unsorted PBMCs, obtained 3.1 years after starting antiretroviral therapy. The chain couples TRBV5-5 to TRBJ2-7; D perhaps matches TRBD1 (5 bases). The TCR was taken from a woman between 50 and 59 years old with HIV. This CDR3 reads CASSLSTDVYEQYF. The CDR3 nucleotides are TGTGCCAGCAGCTTGTCGACAGACGTCTACGAGCAGTACTTC. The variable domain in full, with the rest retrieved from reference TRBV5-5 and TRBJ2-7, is DAGVTQSPTHLIKTRGQQVTLRCSPISGHKSVSWYQQVLGQGPQFIFQYYEKEERGRGNFPDRFSARQFPNYSSELNVNALLLGDSALYLCASSLSTDVYEQYFGPGTRLTVT.